Below are 31 T cell receptor beta chains sequenced from a single sample in a study of regulatory T cells in long-lasting Graves disease. Time point specified: newly diagnosed GD, antithyroid drugs for less than 3 months. RNA from PBMCs was the source of the TCR library. In building TCR beta libraries, iRepertoire HTBI primers were used together with Arm-PCR of CDR3 regions. TCRdb re-analysed the multiplex PCR reads in MiXCR, keeping a single row per CDR3 protein. The data contain about 620,000 distinct CDR3 sequences, less than 20% of them singletons. The sample was also linked to a second study, of T cells in Graves' hyperthyroidism and ophthalmopathy.

The source was peripheral blood mononuclear cells (PBMCs), collected at new diagnosis, from a patient treated with antithyroid drugs. The receptors were gathered from a woman aged 25 to 39 with Graves disease.

This clonotype came up many times. The CDR3 DNA reads as TGTGCCAGCAGTTTAGTGACTAGTCGGTACGAGCAGTACTTC. Its translation is CASSLVTSRYEQYF. This chain uses TRBV28 with TRBJ2-7; maybe TRBD2 (6 bases). The CDR3 totals 14 residues. The ends were cut back, 2 bases at V and 4 bases at J, with 12 bases in the middle. Germline V lookup: CDR1 MDHEN, CDR2 SYDVKM.

This clonotype was seen at least ten times. The rearrangement uses TRBV7-9 and TRBJ2-1, with TRBD1 matching 9 bases. The ends lost 6 bases at V and 4 bases at J; junction bases unmatched: 7. This CDR3 spans 15 amino acids. In germline, CDR1 is SEHNR, CDR2 FQNEAQ (reference sequence). The CDR3 DNA follows: TGTGCCAGCAGGACCAGGACAGGGGATTACAATGAGCAGTTCTTC. It encodes CASRTRTGDYNEQFF.

This clonotype came up a few times. This chain connects TRBV5-1 to TRBJ2-2, with 8 bases that match TRBD1. The CDR3 contains 16 residues. CDR1 and CDR2 from the germline V gene are SGHRS and YFSETQ. V shed 2 bases, J shed 6 bases, and the junction held 9 bases outside the gene matches. CDR3 sequence: CASSFSMTGVSGELFF. For the CDR3, the DNA is TGCGCCAGCAGCTTTTCGATGACAGGGGTTTCCGGGGAGCTGTTTTTT.

This clonotype was seen repeatedly, ten times or more. The gene calls are TRBV2 and TRBJ2-1; 9 bases align to TRBD2. V dropped 4 bases and J dropped 5; count of bases not matched to a gene: 9. This CDR3 is 16 amino acids long. The germline V gene has CDR1 SNHLY and CDR2 FYNNEI. CDR3 sequence (DNA): TGTGCCAGCAGTGTGTCGGGTAGCGGGAGAGACAATGAGCAGTTCTTC. As protein: CASSVSGSGRDNEQFF.

This clonotype was seen many times. The chain links TRBV12-3 or TRBV12-4 to TRBJ2-7, with no clear D. The V and J ends lost 1 base and 1 base respectively, with 8 bases between them. CDR3 length equals 14 residues. This CDR3 is CASSLETPSYEQYF. The CDR3 nucleotides are TGTGCCAGCAGTTTAGAAACTCCGTCCTACGAGCAGTACTTC.

This clonotype was detected a few times. The DNA of the CDR3 is TGCGCCAGCAGCCCTTACAGGGATTCCTATGGCTACACCTTC. It translates to CASSPYRDSYGYTF. The genes are TRBV4-1 and TRBJ1-2; TRBD1 is a possible D gene (6 bases). The V gene's germline CDR1 is MGHRA and CDR2 YSYEKL. Between the trimmed V and J ends, which lost 4 bases and 4 bases, there was a span of 13 bases. This CDR3 has 14 residues.

This clonotype was counted only a few times. The V call is TRBV7-9, the J call TRBJ2-3, with D possibly matching TRBD2 (6 bases). The CDR3 is 13 amino acids. Between the trimmed V and J ends, which lost 4 bases and 5 bases, there was a span of 10 bases. Germline V lookup: CDR1 SEHNR, CDR2 FQNEAQ (reference sequence). In nucleotides, the CDR3 is TGTGCCAGCAGCTCCGGGGGTCGAGATACGCAGTATTTT. This encodes CASSSGGRDTQYF.

This chain links TRBV2 with TRBJ1-6; D is unresolved. Deletions cut 5 bases from V and 0 bases from J, with 14 bases between. CDR3 length: 17 amino acids. CDR1 and CDR2 (germline): SNHLY, FYNNEI. CDR3 DNA: TGTGCCAGCAGTCAAAGACCCCTCAGCTCCTATAATTCACCCCTCCACTTT. It specifies CASSQRPLSSYNSPLHF.

The chain uses TRBV24-1 and TRBJ1-4; unclear D gene. Deletions cut 7 bases from V and 3 bases from J, with 14 bases between. There are 15 residues in the CDR3. Germline CDR1 reads KGHDR; CDR2 reads SFDVKD. In nucleotides, the CDR3 is TGTGCCACCAGCGATGGCAAGGAAGCTAATGAAAAACTGTTTTTT. It yields the protein CATSDGKEANEKLFF.

At least ten counts were recorded for this clonotype. The rearrangement uses TRBV2 and TRBJ2-5; no definite D call. Germline V gene data show CDR1 as SNHLY and CDR2 as FYNNEI. This CDR3 region has 12 residues. V was clipped by 7 bases and J by 4 bases, with 10 bases between them. This CDR3 is CASKRISETQYF. For the CDR3, the DNA is TGTGCCAGCAAACGTATATCAGAGACCCAGTACTTC. Together with reference TRBV2 and TRBJ2-5, the CDR3 gives the full variable domain: EPEVTQTPSHQVTQMGQEVILRCVPISNHLYFYWYRQILGQKVEFLVSFYNNEISEKSEIFDDQFSVERPDGSNFTLKIRSTKLEDSAMYFCASKRISETQYFGPGTRLLVL.

Ten or more counts support this clonotype. The gene calls are TRBV24-1 and TRBJ2-5; D possibly matches TRBD1 or TRBD2 (5 bases each). Per germline, CDR1 KGHDR and CDR2 SFDVKD. The CDR3 has 14 amino acids. V was shortened by 2 bases and J by 5 bases, with 11 bases between the two germline ends. The CDR3 protein is CATSDWGNLETQYF. The CDR3 nucleotides read TGTGCCACCAGTGATTGGGGGAATCTGGAGACCCAGTACTTC.

This rearrangement joins TRBV28 to TRBJ1-2, with TRBD1 matching 8 bases. The CDR3 is 20 residues long. V gave up 6 bases and J gave up 4 bases; unmatched junction bases: 25. From germline, CDR1 is MDHEN and CDR2 SYDVKM. The CDR3 protein is CASSQPPAGTGHVTAYGYTF. The CDR3 bases are TGTGCCAGCAGCCAACCTCCAGCCGGGACAGGACACGTAACGGCCTATGGCTACACCTTC.

The chain recombines TRBV4-1 with TRBJ2-7; TRBD2 agrees at 7 bases. After removal of 1 base from V and 2 bases from J, the junction contained 8 bases not matched to a gene. The CDR3 covers 16 residues. Germline V lookup: CDR1 MGHRA, CDR2 YSYEKL. The CDR3 loop is CASSQVTGGGPYEQYF. The CDR3 nucleotides read TGCGCCAGCAGCCAAGTAACGGGCGGGGGACCCTACGAGCAGTACTTC.

The gene calls are TRBV4-1 and TRBJ2-5; possibly TRBD1 for D (6 bases). The ends were cut back, 0 bases at V and 4 bases at J, with 15 bases in the middle. Germline V lookup: CDR1 MGHRA, CDR2 YSYEKL. The CDR3 extends over 16 amino acids. The CDR3 nucleotides read TGCGCCAGCAGCCAAGATAAGGGGGAACTTAGAGAGACCCAGTACTTC. It yields the protein CASSQDKGELRETQYF.

The chain links TRBV5-6 to TRBJ2-5, with D unclear. Germline loops: CDR1 SGHDT, CDR2 YYEEEE. Trimming cost V 0 bases and J 6 bases, with 3 bases left between them. The CDR3 extends over 11 amino acids. In DNA, the CDR3 is TGTGCCAGCAGCTTGGGTCAGACCCAGTACTTC. This codes for CASSLGQTQYF.

Ten or more counts support this clonotype. The chain uses TRBV28 and TRBJ1-3; no firm D call. Trimming removed 4 bases at V and 4 bases at J, with 11 bases between. Per the germline V gene, CDR1 is MDHEN and CDR2 is SYDVKM. There are 14 residues in the CDR3. The CDR3 nucleotides are TGTGCCAGCAGTTCTTCAGGAGTGGGAAACACCATATATTTT. Amino acid sequence: CASSSSGVGNTIYF.

The table lists this clonotype with a few counts. This chain links TRBV5-5 with TRBJ2-7, with a weak D call TRBD1 (7 bases). V lost 3 bases, J lost 2 bases, and 18 bases lay in between. Germline V gives CDR1 SGHKS, CDR2 YYEKEE (reference sequence). The CDR3 sequence is 16 residues long. In nucleotides, the CDR3 is TGTGCCAGCAGCTCAACCCCAGGGGGGAAAGCCTACGAGCAGTACTTC. Its protein is CASSSTPGGKAYEQYF.

This clonotype was observed at least ten times. The chain joins TRBV9 to TRBJ1-1, with TRBD1 matching over 7 bases. V was clipped by 4 bases and J by 3 bases; unmatched bases: 3. The V gene's germline CDR1 is SGDLS and CDR2 YYNGEE. CDR3 length equals 13 residues. CDR3 bases: TGTGCCAGCAGCCATGACAGGGACACTGAAGCTTTCTTT. This sequence encodes CASSHDRDTEAFF.

This chain uses TRBV20-1 with TRBJ1-2; maybe TRBD1 (5 bases). Trimming took 6 bases from V and 3 from J, leaving 17 bases between them. This CDR3 comprises 14 residues. Germline V gives CDR1 DFQATT, CDR2 SNEGSKA (reference sequence). The CDR3 region is CSAPLGGGDYGYTF. CDR3 coding DNA: TGCAGTGCGCCCCTCGGCGGGGGGGACTATGGCTACACCTTC.

J is TRBJ1-1 and V is TRBV18; D is undetermined. In germline, CDR1 is KGHSH, CDR2 LQKENI. The germline V and J ends were trimmed by 8 bases and 1 base, with 14 bases remaining between them. This CDR3 comprises 14 residues. CDR3 nucleotide sequence: TGTGCCAGCCTAGGAAAGAGGACGAACACTGAAGCTTTCTTT. It translates to CASLGKRTNTEAFF.

This clonotype was seen repeatedly, ten times or more. The V call is TRBV20-1, the J call TRBJ1-4; D may be TRBD1 (5 bases). This CDR3 comprises 13 residues. Germline V gene sequence: CDR1 DFQATT, CDR2 SNEGSKA (reference sequence). Trimming removed 0 bases from V and 7 bases from J, with 9 bases in between. As DNA, the CDR3 is TGCAGTGCTAGAGACAGGGCAGCTGAAAAACTGTTTTTT. Its translation is CSARDRAAEKLFF.

This clonotype appeared many times. The V gene is TRBV7-8, the J gene TRBJ2-7; D is ambiguous. V shed 1 base and J shed 3 bases, with 10 bases lying between them. This CDR3 region has 14 residues. The germline V gene encodes CDR1 SGHVS and CDR2 FQNEAQ. This CDR3 reads CASSLERINYEQYF. The CDR3 region has the DNA TGTGCCAGCAGCTTAGAACGGATAAACTACGAGCAGTACTTC.

This clonotype was found a few times. The chain combines TRBV30 with TRBJ2-7; D not certain. V was cut by 2 bases and J by 5 bases, with 19 bases left in between. Germline V gives CDR1 GTSNPN, CDR2 SVGIG (reference sequence). This CDR3 is 15 amino acids long. In DNA form, the CDR3 reads TGTGCCTGGAGTCCTGTGGATTTTCGGTTTAACGAGCAGTACTTC. Its protein is CAWSPVDFRFNEQYF. The variable domain in full, completed from reference TRBV30 and TRBJ2-7, reads SQTIHQWPATLVQPVGSPLSLECTVEGTSNPNLYWYRQAAGRGLQLLFYSVGIGQISSEVPQNLSASRPQDRQFILSSKKLLLSDSGFYLCAWSPVDFRFNEQYFGPGTRLTVT.

V and J are TRBV5-4 and TRBJ1-1, with 8 positions matching TRBD1. V was pared by 5 bases and J by 3 bases, with 6 bases of the junction left unmatched. Germline CDR1 and CDR2: SGHNT and YYREEE (reference sequence). This CDR3 has 14 residues. Written as DNA, the CDR3 is TGTGCCAGCAGTGTGAAGGACAGGGACACTGAAGCTTTCTTT. This codes for CASSVKDRDTEAFF.

This clonotype was detected many times. The chain employs TRBV28 and TRBJ1-5; TRBD1 agrees at 7 bases. The germline gives CDR1 MDHEN, CDR2 SYDVKM. The CDR3 covers 15 residues. Unmatched junction bases numbered 6, after V lost 7 bases and J lost 0 bases. CDR3 bases: TGTGCCAGCAAGGGACAGCCCAATAGCAATCAGCCCCAGCATTTT. This sequence encodes CASKGQPNSNQPQHF.

The V and J genes are TRBV20-1 and TRBJ1-1, with TRBD1 as a possible D gene (6 bases). Trimming took 4 bases from V and 1 from J, leaving 10 bases between them. Germline-derived CDR1 and CDR2 are DFQATT and SNEGSKA (reference sequence). The CDR3 spans 13 residues. The CDR3: CSAMTGSNTEAFF. The CDR3 DNA sequence: TGCAGTGCTATGACAGGTTCGAACACTGAAGCTTTCTTT.

This clonotype occurred many times. The rearrangement links TRBV2 to TRBJ1-5, with TRBD1 identical over 8 bases. With V trimmed by 6 bases and J by 8 bases, 12 bases remained unmatched. Germline CDR1 SNHLY, CDR2 FYNNEI. The CDR3 is 15 residues long. CDR3 sequence (DNA): TGTGCCAGCAGGGAGGACAGGGCCGAACTTAAGCCCCAGCATTTT. This encodes CASREDRAELKPQHF.

This clonotype has a handful of counts. J is TRBJ1-4 and V is TRBV12-3 or TRBV12-4; perhaps TRBD1 as D (5 bases). The CDR3 contains 13 residues. Trimming removed 6 bases at V and 8 bases at J, with 13 bases between. This CDR3 is CASSQGAAEKLFF. DNA for the CDR3: TGTGCCAGCAGCCAAGGGGCGGCAGAAAAACTGTTTTTT.

On this clonotype: This may come from a read error, since a much larger clone is one base off. The chain carries TRBV12-3 or TRBV12-4 and TRBJ2-3, with 15 bases aligning to TRBD2. V was pared by 5 bases and J by 7 bases, with 7 bases of the junction left unmatched. There are 16 residues in the CDR3. In nucleotides, the CDR3 is TGTGCCAGCAGTACCGGACTAGCGGGAGGGTACAATACGCAGTATTTT. Its translation: CASSTGLAGGYNTQYF.

This rearrangement joins TRBV13 to TRBJ2-1, with 15 bases fitting TRBD2. V was pared by 5 bases and J by 7 bases, with 6 bases of the junction left unmatched. This CDR3 contains 16 residues. The germline V gene encodes CDR1 PRHDT and CDR2 FYEKMQ (reference sequence). The CDR3: CASSTRTSGRENEQFF. In DNA, the CDR3 is TGTGCCAGCAGCACCCGGACTAGCGGGAGGGAAAATGAGCAGTTCTTC.

This clonotype was counted only a few times. V usage is TRBV7-9 and J usage is TRBJ1-1; 8 bases are shared with TRBD1. The CDR3 totals 20 residues. Per the germline V gene, CDR1 is SEHNR and CDR2 is FQNEAQ (reference sequence). V lost 9 bases, J lost 4 bases, and 28 bases stayed unmatched. DNA of the CDR3: TGTGCCAGTCATAATCCCGGGACAGGTCAGCAGAGTACCGTCGCCACTGAAGCTTTCTTT. Protein sequence: CASHNPGTGQQSTVATEAFF.